This TCR beta chain is drawn from a study of Ad26.COV2.S vaccination and SARS-CoV-2 variants. Clones were sequenced by immunoSEQ multiplex PCR, and TCRdb holds only the in-frame ones, with some missing. The sample includes approximately 460,000 clones, approximately 90% of them seen just once. Noted treatment: 15 to 20 received Ad26.COV2.S at low or high dose, single or two shots; 5 received placebo; per-sample allocation not given. Day 63 after the first injection of vaccine or placebo was the sampling time. This TCR was recovered from a person aged 18-60 years who received the Ad26.COV2.S COVID-19 vaccine or a placebo. The specimen comprised peripheral blood, sampled in a trial of Ad26.COV2.S vaccine versus placebo.

CDR3 nucleotides: TGTGCCAGCAGTGACTCTTTGGGTCGGGCGCAGTACTTC. It encodes CASSDSLGRAQYF. The chain has TRBV6-4 and TRBJ2-7; no reliable D call. V was shortened by 0 bases and J by 9 bases, with 12 bases between the two germline ends. The length of the CDR3 is 13 residues. The germline V gene encodes CDR1 MRHNA and CDR2 SNTAGT.